The 18 T cell receptor beta chains below all came from one sample that was sequenced in a study of neurological immune-mediated disorders. MiXCR was run by TCRdb on the 5' RACE reads, yielding one entry per CDR3 protein. The sample includes about 66,000 distinct CDR3 sequences, 3.4% of them seen just once. The material sequenced was PBMCs. These TCRs come from a man aged 40-49 years with multiple sclerosis.

This clonotype was observed many times. V gene TRBV5-1 combines with J gene TRBJ2-2; no firm D call. In germline, CDR1 is SGHRS, CDR2 YFSETQ. V gave up 0 bases and J gave up 7 bases, with 4 bases separating them. The CDR3 totals 12 residues. CDR3 protein: CASSLGHGELFF. In DNA, the CDR3 is TGCGCCAGCAGCTTGGGACACGGGGAGCTGTTTTTT.

This clonotype was observed many times. V and J are TRBV12-3 or TRBV12-4 and TRBJ1-1; unclear D gene. The CDR3 length is 17 residues. V lost 1 base, J lost 0 bases, and 15 bases lay in between. As DNA, the CDR3 is TGTGCCAGCAGTTTAGAGGCCGGGCTTACCATGAACACTGAAGCTTTCTTT. Translation: CASSLEAGLTMNTEAFF.

Many counts were recorded for this clonotype. This rearrangement joins TRBV20-1 to TRBJ1-4; no firm D call. This CDR3 has 13 amino acids. Trimming shortened V by 5 bases and J by 6 bases, and 13 bases separated the two germline ends. Germline V gene lookup returns CDR1 DFQATT and CDR2 SNEGSKA (reference sequence). The CDR3 loop is CSAFPPWDEKLFF. The CDR3, as DNA: TGCAGTGCTTTCCCCCCTTGGGATGAAAAACTGTTTTTT.

This clonotype has ten or more counts. The chain is built from TRBV27 and TRBJ2-5; D not resolved. The CDR3 length is 12 residues. V lost 4 bases to trimming and J lost 2 bases, with 5 bases between them. CDR1 MNHEY and CDR2 SMNVEV come from the germline V gene (reference sequence). The CDR3 loop reads CASSSFQETQYF. The CDR3 coding sequence is TGTGCCAGCAGTTCGTTTCAAGAGACCCAGTACTTC.

There are many counts of this clonotype. The V call is TRBV7-2, the J call TRBJ2-7, with TRBD1 identical over 7 bases. This CDR3 is built from 14 residues. CDR1 SGHTA and CDR2 FQGNSA come from the germline V gene. V gave up 1 base and J gave up 1 base; unmatched junction bases: 1. The CDR3 region is CASSLGDSSYEQYF. Here the CDR3 DNA reads TGTGCCAGCAGCTTAGGGGACAGTTCCTACGAGCAGTACTTC.

This clonotype appeared many times. The chain carries TRBV12-3 or TRBV12-4 and TRBJ2-7; TRBD2 matches 7 bases. The CDR3 is made up of 14 amino acids. V dropped 8 bases and J dropped 3; count of bases not matched to a gene: 10. The CDR3: CASLGEAGNYEQYF. CDR3 DNA sequence: TGTGCCAGCCTGGGGGAAGCGGGAAACTACGAGCAGTACTTC.

This clonotype was seen ten or more times. The rearrangement joins TRBV15 to TRBJ1-2; no clear D. Germline lookup yields CDR1 LNHNV and CDR2 YYDKDF (reference sequence). Trimming cost V 0 bases and J 6 bases, with 14 bases left between them. This CDR3 region has 15 residues. The CDR3 spells CATSRETGAINGYTF. CDR3 nucleotides: TGTGCCACCAGCAGAGAAACGGGAGCTATAAATGGCTACACCTTC.

This clonotype has a count of ten or more. For the CDR3, the DNA is TGTGCCAGCAGACGGGACAGCTGGAACACTGAAGCTTTCTTT. Translating gives CASRRDSWNTEAFF. V usage is TRBV5-5 and J usage is TRBJ1-1; 7 bases line up with TRBD1. This CDR3 is 14 amino acids long. The V segment lost 5 bases and the J segment 1 base; nucleotides outside the gene matches: 5. The germline gives CDR1 SGHKS, CDR2 YYEKEE (reference sequence). The full variable domain, its missing parts supplied by reference TRBV5-5 and TRBJ1-1, is DAGVTQSPTHLIKTRGQQVTLRCSPISGHKSVSWYQQVLGQGPQFIFQYYEKEERGRGNFPDRFSARQFPNYSSELNVNALLLGDSALYLCASRRDSWNTEAFFGQGTRLTVV.

This clonotype came up many times. V is TRBV7-8 and J is TRBJ2-3, with 11 positions matching TRBD2. CDR1 SGHVS and CDR2 FQNEAQ come from the germline V gene. This CDR3 is built from 16 residues. V trimming: 6 bases; J trimming: 2 bases; junction bases outside the gene matches: 7. CDR3 nucleotide sequence: TGTGCCAGCAGATTACTACTAGCGGGGGCCACAGATACGCAGTATTTT. Translating it yields CASRLLLAGATDTQYF.

This clonotype came up many times. The J gene is TRBJ1-6, the V gene TRBV7-2, with 8 bases lining up with TRBD1. With V trimmed by 1 base and J by 10 bases, 12 bases remained unmatched. Germline lookup yields CDR1 SGHTA and CDR2 FQGNSA. The CDR3 is 17 residues long. The CDR3 reads CASSLGGWTGSGSPLHF. The CDR3, as DNA: TGTGCCAGCAGCTTAGGGGGTTGGACAGGGAGTGGATCACCCCTCCACTTT.

Many counts were recorded for this clonotype. This chain joins TRBV6-2 or TRBV6-3 and TRBJ2-3; D remains ambiguous. CDR1 is MNHEY, CDR2 SVGEGT, per germline. The CDR3 has 16 amino acids. V was shortened by 2 bases and J by 1 base, with 13 bases between the two germline ends. The CDR3 sequence is CASSYPVLGGTDTQYF. The CDR3 nucleotides read TGTGCCAGCAGTTACCCCGTTCTCGGCGGCACAGATACGCAGTATTTT.

The table lists this clonotype with a few counts. This rearrangement joins TRBV5-1 to TRBJ2-5; perhaps D is TRBD1 or TRBD2 (5 bases each). Germline V gene sequence: CDR1 SGHRS, CDR2 YFSETQ. Trimming cost V 3 bases and J 1 base, with 13 bases left between them. This CDR3 spans 15 amino acids. CDR3 DNA: TGCGCCAGCAGCTACACCGGGACGAGCCAAGAGACCCAGTACTTC. Protein: CASSYTGTSQETQYF.

This clonotype was seen at least ten times. The chain joins TRBV20-1 to TRBJ2-5, with 7 positions matching TRBD2. Looked up from germline, CDR1 is DFQATT and CDR2 is SNEGSKA (reference sequence). The V segment lost 4 bases and the J segment 2 bases; nucleotides outside the gene matches: 10. The CDR3 spans 15 residues. CDR3 loop: CSAITFERDQETQYF. CDR3 sequence (DNA): TGCAGTGCTATCACCTTCGAGCGGGATCAAGAGACCCAGTACTTC.

This clonotype was seen many times. It may be a read error: a sequence one base away is much more abundant. This chain connects TRBV29-1 to TRBJ2-5; the match to TRBD2 covers 8 bases. Germline loops: CDR1 SQVTM, CDR2 ANQGSEA. The J segment lost 5 bases and the V segment lost 6 bases, leaving 8 bases of the junction unmatched. This CDR3 is 13 amino acids long. DNA of the CDR3: TGCAGCGTCGCGCGGGAGGCGCGGGAGACCCAGTACTTC. Amino acids: CSVAREARETQYF.

This clonotype was recorded many times. The genes are TRBV27 and TRBJ2-1; 9 bases are a match to TRBD1. Germline lookup yields CDR1 MNHEY and CDR2 SMNVEV (reference sequence). The CDR3 has 15 residues. V was pared by 8 bases and J by 8 bases, with 13 bases of the junction left unmatched. The CDR3 DNA reads TGTGCCAGCCGTTGGCGGGGGACAGGGAAGGATGAGCAGTTCTTC. Its translation: CASRWRGTGKDEQFF.

This clonotype was picked up many times. For the CDR3, the DNA is TGTGCCAGCAGCTCCCAGGACAGGGAGGAGTACTTC. This gives the protein CASSSQDREEYF. The rearrangement joins TRBV7-9 to TRBJ2-7; 8 bases fit TRBD1. V shed 4 bases, J shed 11 bases, and the junction held 7 bases outside the gene matches. CDR3 length: 12 amino acids. Germline values: CDR1 SEHNR, CDR2 FQNEAQ (reference sequence).

Points on this clonotype: A much larger clone is a single base away; this may be a read error. The chain recombines TRBV6-5 with TRBJ1-1; D remains unclear. The germline CDR1 and CDR2 sequences are MNHEY and SVGAGI. This CDR3 is built from 16 residues. The CDR3 coding sequence is TGTGCCAGCAGTCCCGAACGCGGGCTGGGGAACAATGAAGCTTTCTTT. Translated: CASSPERGLGNNEAFF.

This clonotype was detected many times. The V and J genes are TRBV20-1 and TRBJ2-1; maybe TRBD1 (6 bases). The germline V gene encodes CDR1 DFQATT and CDR2 SNEGSKA (reference sequence). The CDR3 consists of 14 residues. The V gene lost 5 bases and the J gene lost 3 bases, with 14 bases spanning the gap. CDR3 in amino acids: CSARTAVSYNEQFF. CDR3 DNA: TGCAGTGCTCGGACAGCGGTTAGCTACAATGAGCAGTTCTTC.